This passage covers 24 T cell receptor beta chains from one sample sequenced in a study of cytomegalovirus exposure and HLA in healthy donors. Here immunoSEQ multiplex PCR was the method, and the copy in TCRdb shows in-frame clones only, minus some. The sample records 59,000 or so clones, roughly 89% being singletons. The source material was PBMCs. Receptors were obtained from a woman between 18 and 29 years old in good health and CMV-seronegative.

The CDR3 is CAWSATIADRGRSGYTF. The CDR3 region has the DNA TGTGCCTGGAGTGCTACCATTGCAGACAGGGGAAGGAGCGGCTACACCTTC. The rearrangement joins TRBV30 to TRBJ1-2, with 8 positions matching TRBD1. The V segment lost 1 base and the J segment 8 bases; nucleotides outside the gene matches: 18. This CDR3 spans 17 amino acids. CDR1 is GTSNPN and CDR2 is SVGIG in the germline V gene (reference sequence). Variable domain in full (rest from reference TRBV30 and TRBJ1-2): SQTIHQWPATLVQPVGSPLSLECTVEGTSNPNLYWYRQAAGRGLQLLFYSVGIGQISSEVPQNLSASRPQDRQFILSSKKLLLSDSGFYLCAWSATIADRGRSGYTFGSGTRLTVV.

The CDR3 here is CASSPGLAGEAEQFF. DNA of the CDR3: TGTGCCAGCAGCCCGGGACTAGCGGGAGAGGCTGAGCAGTTCTTC. The chain joins TRBV5-6 to TRBJ2-1, with TRBD2 identical over 14 bases. CDR3 length equals 15 residues. Germline V lookup: CDR1 SGHDT, CDR2 YYEEEE. V was pared by 4 bases and J by 9 bases, with 6 bases of the junction left unmatched.

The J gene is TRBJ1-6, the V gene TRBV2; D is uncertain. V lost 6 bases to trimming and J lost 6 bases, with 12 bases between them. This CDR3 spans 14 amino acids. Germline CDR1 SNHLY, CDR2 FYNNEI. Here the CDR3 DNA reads TGTGCCAGCAGGGGAGGGATCTTTAATTCACCCCTCCACTTT. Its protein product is CASRGGIFNSPLHF.

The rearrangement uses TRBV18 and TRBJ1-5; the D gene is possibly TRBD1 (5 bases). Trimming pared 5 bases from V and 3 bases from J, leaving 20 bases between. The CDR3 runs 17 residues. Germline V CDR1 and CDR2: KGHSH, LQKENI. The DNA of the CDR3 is TGTGCCAGCTCAACATCTACCGGGGGAAGCATCAATCAGCCCCAGCATTTT. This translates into CASSTSTGGSINQPQHF.

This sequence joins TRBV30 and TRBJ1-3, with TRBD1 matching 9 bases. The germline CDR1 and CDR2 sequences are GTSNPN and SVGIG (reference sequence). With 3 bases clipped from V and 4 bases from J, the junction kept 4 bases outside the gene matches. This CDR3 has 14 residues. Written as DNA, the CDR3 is TGTGCCTGGAGCCGAACAGGGGGCGGAAACACCATATATTTT. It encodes CAWSRTGGGNTIYF.

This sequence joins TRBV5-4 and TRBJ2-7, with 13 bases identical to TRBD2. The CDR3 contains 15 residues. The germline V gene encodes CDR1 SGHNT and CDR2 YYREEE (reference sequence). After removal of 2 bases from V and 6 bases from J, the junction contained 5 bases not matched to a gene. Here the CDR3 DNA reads TGTGCCAGCAGCTTTGGACTAGCGGGAGCCGGCGAGCAGTACTTC. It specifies CASSFGLAGAGEQYF.

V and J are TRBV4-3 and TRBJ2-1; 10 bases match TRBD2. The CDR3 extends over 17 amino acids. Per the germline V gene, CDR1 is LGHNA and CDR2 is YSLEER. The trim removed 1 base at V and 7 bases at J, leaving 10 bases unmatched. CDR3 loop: CASSQAPLAGVGNEQFF. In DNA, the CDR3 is TGCGCCAGCAGCCAAGCCCCCCTAGCGGGAGTAGGAAATGAGCAGTTCTTC.

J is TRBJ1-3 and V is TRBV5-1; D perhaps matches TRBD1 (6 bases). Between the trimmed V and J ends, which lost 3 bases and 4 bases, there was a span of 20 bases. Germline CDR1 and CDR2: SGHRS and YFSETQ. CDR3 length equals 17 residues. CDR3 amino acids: CASSYNRAQGGGNTIYF. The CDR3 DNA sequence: TGCGCCAGCAGCTACAACAGGGCTCAGGGTGGCGGAAACACCATATATTTT.

CDR3 coding DNA: TGTGCCAGCAGCAATATCCCGACAGGCCAAGAGACCCAGTACTTC. It specifies CASSNIPTGQETQYF. This chain uses TRBV5-5 with TRBJ2-5; D might be TRBD1 (6 bases). The germline V gene has CDR1 SGHKS and CDR2 YYEKEE (reference sequence). With 4 bases removed from V and 1 base from J, the gap between germline ends came to 14 bases. The CDR3 has 15 amino acids.

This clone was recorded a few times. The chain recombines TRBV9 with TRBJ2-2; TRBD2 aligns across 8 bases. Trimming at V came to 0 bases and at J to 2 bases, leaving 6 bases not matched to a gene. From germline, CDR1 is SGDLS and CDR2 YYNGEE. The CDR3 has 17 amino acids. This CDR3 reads CASSVDGRAPNTGELFF. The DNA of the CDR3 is TGTGCCAGCAGCGTAGACGGGAGGGCCCCAAACACCGGGGAGCTGTTTTTT. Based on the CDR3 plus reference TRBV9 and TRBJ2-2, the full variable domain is DSGVTQTPKHLITATGQRVTLRCSPRSGDLSVYWYQQSLDQGLQFLIQYYNGEERAKGNILERFSAQQFPDLHSELNLSSLELGDSALYFCASSVDGRAPNTGELFFGEGSRLTVL.

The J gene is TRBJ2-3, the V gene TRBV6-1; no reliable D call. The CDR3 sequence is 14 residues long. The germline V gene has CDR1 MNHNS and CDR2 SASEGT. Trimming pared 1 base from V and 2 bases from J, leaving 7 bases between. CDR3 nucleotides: TGTGCCAGCAGTGAAGAGCCCTACACAGATACGCAGTATTTT. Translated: CASSEEPYTDTQYF.

The CDR3: CASSSRRTGGSGYTF. The CDR3, as DNA: TGTGCCAGCAGTTCCAGAAGGACAGGGGGATCTGGCTACACCTTC. The chain joins TRBV6-5 to TRBJ1-2, with 10 bases aligning to TRBD1. CDR1 is MNHEY and CDR2 is SVGAGI in the germline V gene. Trimming took 4 bases from V and 7 from J; bases not matched to a gene: 9. This CDR3 is built from 15 residues.

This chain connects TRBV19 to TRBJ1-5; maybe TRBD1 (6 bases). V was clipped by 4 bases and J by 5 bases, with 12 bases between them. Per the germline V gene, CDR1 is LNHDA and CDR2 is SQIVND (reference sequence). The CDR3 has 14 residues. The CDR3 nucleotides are TGTGCCAGTAGTAAAACAGGGTTCGATCAGCCCCAGCATTTT. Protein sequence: CASSKTGFDQPQHF.

CDR3 nucleotide sequence: TGCAGTGCTTACAGGAATGAAAAACTGTTTTTT. Its translation is CSAYRNEKLFF. The chain recombines TRBV20-1 with TRBJ1-4, with TRBD1 as a possible D gene (5 bases). There are 11 residues in the CDR3. The germline CDR1 and CDR2 sequences are DFQATT and SNEGSKA (reference sequence). V was trimmed by 5 bases and J by 5 bases, leaving 6 bases between them.

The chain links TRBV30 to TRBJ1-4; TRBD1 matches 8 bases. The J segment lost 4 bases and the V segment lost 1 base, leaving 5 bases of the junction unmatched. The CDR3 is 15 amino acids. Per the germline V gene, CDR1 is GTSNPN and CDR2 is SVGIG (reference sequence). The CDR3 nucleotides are TGTGCCTGGAGTGATCCGGGACAGGTTAATGAAAAACTGTTTTTT. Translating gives CAWSDPGQVNEKLFF. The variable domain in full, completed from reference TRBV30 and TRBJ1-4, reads SQTIHQWPATLVQPVGSPLSLECTVEGTSNPNLYWYRQAAGRGLQLLFYSVGIGQISSEVPQNLSASRPQDRQFILSSKKLLLSDSGFYLCAWSDPGQVNEKLFFGSGTQLSVL.

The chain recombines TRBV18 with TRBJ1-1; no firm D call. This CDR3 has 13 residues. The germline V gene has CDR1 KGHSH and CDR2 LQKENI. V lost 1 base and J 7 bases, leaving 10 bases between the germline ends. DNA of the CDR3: TGTGCCAGCTCACCACAGACGGGGAGTGAAGCTTTCTTT. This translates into CASSPQTGSEAFF. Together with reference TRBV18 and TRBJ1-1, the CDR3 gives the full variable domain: NAGVMQNPRHLVRRRGQEARLRCSPMKGHSHVYWYRQLPEEGLKFMVYLQKENIIDESGMPKERFSAEFPKEGPSILRIQQVVRGDSAAYFCASSPQTGSEAFFGQGTRLTVV.

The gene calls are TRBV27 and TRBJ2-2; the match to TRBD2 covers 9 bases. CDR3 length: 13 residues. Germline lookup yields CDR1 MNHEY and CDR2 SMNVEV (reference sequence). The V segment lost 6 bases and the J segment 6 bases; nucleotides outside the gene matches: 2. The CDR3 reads CASRIAGAGELFF. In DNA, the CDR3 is TGTGCCAGCAGAATAGCGGGAGCCGGGGAGCTGTTTTTT.

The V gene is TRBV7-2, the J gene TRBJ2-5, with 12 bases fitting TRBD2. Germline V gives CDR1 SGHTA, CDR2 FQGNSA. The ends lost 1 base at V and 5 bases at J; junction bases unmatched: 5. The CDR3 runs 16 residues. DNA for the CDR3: TGTGCCAGCAGCTTAGAACTAGCGGGGGGCTGGGAGACCCAGTACTTC. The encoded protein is CASSLELAGGWETQYF.

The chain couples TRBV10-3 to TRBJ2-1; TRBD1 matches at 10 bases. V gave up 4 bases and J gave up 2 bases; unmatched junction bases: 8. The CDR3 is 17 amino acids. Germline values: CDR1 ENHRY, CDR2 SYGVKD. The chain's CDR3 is CAISASSGTGAYNEQFF. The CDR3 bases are TGTGCCATCAGTGCATCTAGTGGGACAGGGGCCTACAATGAGCAGTTCTTC.

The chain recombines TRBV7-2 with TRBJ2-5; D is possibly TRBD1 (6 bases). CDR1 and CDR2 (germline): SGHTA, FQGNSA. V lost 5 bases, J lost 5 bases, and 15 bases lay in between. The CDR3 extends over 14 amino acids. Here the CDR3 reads CASSPGVGRETQYF. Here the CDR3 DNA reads TGTGCCAGCAGCCCAGGGGTGGGAAGGGAGACCCAGTACTTC.

The CDR3 sequence is CASSPRTAQNEKLFF. CDR3 in DNA: TGTGCCAGCAGTCCCCGGACAGCCCAGAATGAAAAACTGTTTTTT. The rearrangement joins TRBV28 to TRBJ1-4; tentatively, D is TRBD1 (6 bases). The length of the CDR3 is 15 residues. Trimming pared 5 bases from V and 5 bases from J, leaving 15 bases between. From germline, CDR1 is MDHEN and CDR2 SYDVKM.

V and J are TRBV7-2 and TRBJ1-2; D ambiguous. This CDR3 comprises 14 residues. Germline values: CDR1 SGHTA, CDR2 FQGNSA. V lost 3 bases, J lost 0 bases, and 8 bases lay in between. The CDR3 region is CASSLAGANYGYTF. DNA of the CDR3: TGTGCCAGCAGCTTGGCGGGCGCTAACTATGGCTACACCTTC.

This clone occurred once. DNA of the CDR3: TGTGCCTGGGGGCCACCCCTCCACTTT. This encodes CAWGPPLHF. J is TRBJ1-6 and V is TRBV30; no reliable D call. This CDR3 contains 9 residues. Germline V gene lookup returns CDR1 GTSNPN and CDR2 SVGIG (reference sequence). The germline V and J ends were trimmed by 5 bases and 11 bases, with 4 bases remaining between them.

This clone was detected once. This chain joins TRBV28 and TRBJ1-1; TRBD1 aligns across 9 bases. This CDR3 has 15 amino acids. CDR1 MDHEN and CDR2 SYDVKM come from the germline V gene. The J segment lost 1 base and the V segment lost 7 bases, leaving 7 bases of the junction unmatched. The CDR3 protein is CASKRTGVKNTEAFF. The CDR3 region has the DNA TGTGCCAGCAAACGGACAGGGGTCAAGAACACTGAAGCTTTCTTT.